Sequencing of this TCR beta chain was carried out in a study of long-term antiretroviral therapy in people with HIV. The CDR3 has 15 amino acids. CDR1 is MNHNS and CDR2 is SASEGT in the germline V gene. V shed 4 bases and J shed 0 bases, with 10 bases lying between them. Regarding this clone: The target antigen is unknown.

Study observations and caveats: Even long-term ART left TRB diversity below transplant donor controls, despite gains.

At survey level, the immunoSEQ assay was run in its v3.0 version. Measured with immunoSEQ multiplex PCR; TCRdb has only the in-frame clones, and not every one. The sample lists roughly 9,100 clones; around 74% were seen once. The source material was unsorted PBMCs, sampled 1.8 years before starting antiretroviral therapy. The clonotype originates from a man aged 35 to 55 with HIV. The rearrangement links TRBV6-1 to TRBJ2-1; D not resolved. CDR3 DNA sequence: TGTGCCAGCAGTGTGGGTCCCAGCTCCTACAATGAGCAGTTCTTC. Protein sequence: CASSVGPSSYNEQFF.